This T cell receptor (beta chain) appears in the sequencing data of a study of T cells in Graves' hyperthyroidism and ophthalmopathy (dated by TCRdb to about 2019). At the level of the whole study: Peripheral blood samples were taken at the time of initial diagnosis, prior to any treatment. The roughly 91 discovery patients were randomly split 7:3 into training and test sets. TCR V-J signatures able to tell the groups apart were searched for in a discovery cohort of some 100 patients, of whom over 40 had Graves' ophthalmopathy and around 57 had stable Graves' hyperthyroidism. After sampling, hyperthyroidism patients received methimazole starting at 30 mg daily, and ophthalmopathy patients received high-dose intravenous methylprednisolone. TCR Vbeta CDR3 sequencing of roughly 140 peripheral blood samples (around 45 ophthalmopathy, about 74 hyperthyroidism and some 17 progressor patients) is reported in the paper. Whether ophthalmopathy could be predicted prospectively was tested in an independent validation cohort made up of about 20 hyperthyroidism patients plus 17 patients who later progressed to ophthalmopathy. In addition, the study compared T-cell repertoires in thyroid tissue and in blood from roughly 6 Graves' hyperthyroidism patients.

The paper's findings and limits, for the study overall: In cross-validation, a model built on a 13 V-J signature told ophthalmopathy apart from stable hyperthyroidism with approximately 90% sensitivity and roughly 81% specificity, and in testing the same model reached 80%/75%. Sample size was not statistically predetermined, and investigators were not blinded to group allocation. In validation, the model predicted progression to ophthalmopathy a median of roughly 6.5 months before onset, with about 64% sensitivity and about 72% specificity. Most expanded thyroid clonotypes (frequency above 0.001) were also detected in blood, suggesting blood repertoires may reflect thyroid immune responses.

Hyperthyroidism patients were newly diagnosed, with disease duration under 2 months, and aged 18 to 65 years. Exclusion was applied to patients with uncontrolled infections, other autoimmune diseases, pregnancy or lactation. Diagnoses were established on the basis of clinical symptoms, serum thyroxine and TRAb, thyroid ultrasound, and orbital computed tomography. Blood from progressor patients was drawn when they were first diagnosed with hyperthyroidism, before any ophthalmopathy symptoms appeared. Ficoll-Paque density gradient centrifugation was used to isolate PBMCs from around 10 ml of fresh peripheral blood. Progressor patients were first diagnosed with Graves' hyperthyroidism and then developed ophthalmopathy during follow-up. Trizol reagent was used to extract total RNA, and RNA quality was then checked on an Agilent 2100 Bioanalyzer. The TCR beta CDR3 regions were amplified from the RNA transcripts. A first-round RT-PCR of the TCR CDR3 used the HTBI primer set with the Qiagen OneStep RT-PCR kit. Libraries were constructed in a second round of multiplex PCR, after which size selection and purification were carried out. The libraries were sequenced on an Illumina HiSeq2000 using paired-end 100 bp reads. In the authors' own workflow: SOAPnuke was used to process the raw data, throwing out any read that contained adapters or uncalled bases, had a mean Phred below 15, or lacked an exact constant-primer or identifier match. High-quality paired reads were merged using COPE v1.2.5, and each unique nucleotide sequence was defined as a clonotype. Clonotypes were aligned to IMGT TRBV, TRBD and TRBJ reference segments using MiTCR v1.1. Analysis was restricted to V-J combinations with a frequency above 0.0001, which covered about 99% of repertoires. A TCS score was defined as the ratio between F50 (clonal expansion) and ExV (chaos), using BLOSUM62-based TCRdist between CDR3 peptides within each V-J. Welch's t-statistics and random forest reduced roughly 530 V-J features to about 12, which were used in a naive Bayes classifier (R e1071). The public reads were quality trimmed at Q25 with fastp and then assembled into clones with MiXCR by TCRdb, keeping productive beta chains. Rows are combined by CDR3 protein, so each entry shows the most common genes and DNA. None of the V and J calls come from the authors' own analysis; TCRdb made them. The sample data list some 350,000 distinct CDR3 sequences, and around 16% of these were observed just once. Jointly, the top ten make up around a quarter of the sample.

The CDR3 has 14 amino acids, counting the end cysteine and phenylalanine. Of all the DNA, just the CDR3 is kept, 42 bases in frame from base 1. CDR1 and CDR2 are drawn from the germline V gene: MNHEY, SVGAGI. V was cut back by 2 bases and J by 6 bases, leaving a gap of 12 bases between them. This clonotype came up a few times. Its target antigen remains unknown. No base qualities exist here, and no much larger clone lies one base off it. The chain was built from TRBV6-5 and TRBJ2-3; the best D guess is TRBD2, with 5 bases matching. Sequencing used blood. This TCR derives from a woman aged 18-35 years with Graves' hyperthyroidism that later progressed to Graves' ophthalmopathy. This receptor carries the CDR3 CASSYNLAVDTQYF. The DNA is TGTGCCAGCAGTTACAATCTAGCTGTGGATACGCAGTATTTT.